This T cell receptor (beta chain) appears in the sequencing data of a study of OX40 agonist ivuxolimab in advanced cancers. Study-wide background: Patients enrolled in dose escalation were diagnosed with hepatocellular carcinoma, melanoma, renal cell or head and neck cancer. Study-wide results and caveats: Certain nonresponding patients likewise had low normalized T-cell clonal expansion. Clonal expansion in partial responders at 0.1-3.0 mg/kg ranked among the lowest. Clonal expansion by week 6 occurred in CD4+ and CD8+ blood T cells (at 0.1 to 3.0 mg/kg).

Clones were read by immunoSEQ multiplex PCR, and TCRdb kept only the in-frame ones, dropping some. This repertoire shows about 77,000 clones, about 86% found once; its top ten account for approximately 0.75%. Note on this clone: Its antigen is not known.

The V gene's germline CDR1 is MGHRA and CDR2 YSYEKL. V was cut by 7 bases and J by 4 bases, with 14 bases left in between. The CDR3 contains 15 residues. This sequence originates from an adult with an advanced solid tumor such as melanoma, head and neck, liver or kidney cancer. The chain joins TRBV4-1 to TRBJ1-6; D gene uncertain. This material consisted of CD4+ or CD8+ T cells sorted from blood, taken in a trial of the OX40 agonist ivuxolimab. CDR3: CASTTTQNYNSPLHF. CDR3 nucleotides: TGCGCCAGCACCACTACCCAGAATTATAATTCACCCCTCCACTTT.